This T cell receptor beta chain comes out of a study of T cells in Graves' hyperthyroidism and ophthalmopathy. TCR beta CDR3 region amplification was performed from RNA transcripts. The TCR CDR3 first-round RT-PCR relied on the HTBI primer set. TCRdb re-called the multiplex PCR reads with MiXCR, one entry per CDR3 protein. This table has 350,000 to 500,000 distinct CDR3 sequences, around 15% appearing once. As concerns this clonotype: Its antigen is not known.

Study-level points and caveats: Most thyroid clonotypes with frequency above 0.001 were detected in blood. Using 13 V-J features, a model discriminated ophthalmopathy from stable hyperthyroidism.

V dropped 2 bases and J dropped 4 bases, with 18 bases sitting between them. The CDR3 contains 17 residues. CDR1 ENHRY and CDR2 SYGVKD come from the germline V gene. V and J are TRBV10-3 and TRBJ1-5; D not resolved. The specimen sequenced was blood. The source is a woman aged 18-30 years with Graves' hyperthyroidism. As DNA, the CDR3 is TGTGCCATCAGTGAGACGAAGGGCCTCCTAATTAATCAGCCCCAGCATTTT. Encoded protein: CAISETKGLLINQPQHF.